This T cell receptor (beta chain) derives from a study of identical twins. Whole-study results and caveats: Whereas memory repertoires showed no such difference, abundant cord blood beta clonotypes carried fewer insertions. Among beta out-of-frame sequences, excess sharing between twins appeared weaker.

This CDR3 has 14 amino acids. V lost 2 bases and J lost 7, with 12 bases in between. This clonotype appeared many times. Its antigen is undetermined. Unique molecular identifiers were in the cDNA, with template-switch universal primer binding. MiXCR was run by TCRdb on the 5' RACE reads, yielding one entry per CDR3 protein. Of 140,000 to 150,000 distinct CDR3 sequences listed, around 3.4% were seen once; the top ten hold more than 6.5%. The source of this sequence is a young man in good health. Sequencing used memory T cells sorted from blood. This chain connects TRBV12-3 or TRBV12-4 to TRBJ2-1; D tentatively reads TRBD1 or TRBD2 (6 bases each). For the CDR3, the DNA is TGTGCCAGCAGTTTATTGCAGGGGAGGAATGAGCAGTTCTTC. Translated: CASSLLQGRNEQFF.